This T cell receptor (beta chain) was found in a study of cytomegalovirus exposure and HLA in healthy donors (dated by TCRdb to 2015 to 2018). For the wider study: An earlier analysis of approximately 600 of the donors reported 250 to 300 Gb of sequence data and roughly 110 million unique TCR beta sequences from 150 million to 200 million T cells. Both class I and class II loci were covered by HLA typing, at four-digit resolution. The number of typed donors differed by locus: about 620-640 for A, B, C, DRB1 and DQB1; some 500 for DQA1; over 600 for DPA1; and 450 to 480 for DPB1. High-throughput TCR immunosequencing, statistical association of individual TCRs with disease status, and machine learning were combined to predict cytomegalovirus infection status. Rather than using new phenotypic data, the later analysis identified candidate immune exposures from TCR beta sequences and from how often those sequences occurred across donors. Genome-wide SNP genotypes for about three fifths of the 666 donors were used in a later genetic analysis, which treated that subset as a discovery cohort. All discovery cohort repertoires had been generated using a single sequencing platform. Of the 300 to 500 genotyped donors, 65% to 90% were placed in the genetic ancestry cluster associated with self-reported Caucasian donors. Across under 500 genotyped donors of the cohort, an average of roughly 250,000 unique TCR beta nucleotide sequences per donor were sequenced, and roughly a sixth of those sequences were non-productive. In addition to the first cohort of 650 to 800 subjects, a separate validation cohort of under 150 different subjects was used. To decide whether each TCR beta V gene segment behaved as functional or pseudogenic, an earlier analysis of some 540 of the donors relied on high-throughput TCR beta sequencing. An early release covering 500 to 750 HLA-typed donors comprised approximately 300 gigabases of sequencing data and tens of millions of unique TCR sequences. Using immunosequencing, the study profiled T cell repertoires from 666 subjects and related those repertoires to cytomegalovirus serostatus. Roughly 5 DR-DQ haplotypes were handled as single units for association and clustering because linkage in the cohort was strong. Donor age, sex, ethnicity and CMV serostatus were collected together with the repertoire data. To study patterns of TCR occurrence, a later analysis re-analyzed previously published TCR beta repertoires from 666 donors and added high-resolution HLA genotyping. The study aimed to test whether signatures of past pathogen exposure could be identified by cataloging public T cell receptors. Beyond this particular receptor, the publication reports: While some public TCRs were present in many individuals, most TCR sequences turned up only very rarely across donors. According to a later genetic analysis, donors in an Asian-associated ancestry cluster had fewer N-insertions in productive TCRs than the roughly 700-donor mean. Because the 87-base-pair reads could not distinguish some IMGT-functional V segments, including TRBV6-2 and TRBV6-3, those segments were excluded. In the study, roughly 160 TCR beta chains were listed as associated with cytomegalovirus. Correlated functional status among segregating V segments might reflect linkage disequilibrium, but an unknown experimental factor could not be ruled out. Immune exposure information for the cohort was limited to CMV serostatus. A later analysis reported that several top co-occurrence clusters appeared linked to parvovirus B19, influenza, CMV and Epstein-Barr virus. A later analysis found that most CMV-associated TCR beta chains appeared HLA-restricted, with HLA associations seemingly driven largely by CMV exposure. In an earlier analysis of approximately 590 of the donors, most TCR beta V segments appeared in productive rearrangements about 87% or about 30% of the time, broadly matching IMGT annotations. Assigning TCR associations to individual alleles was difficult when HLA alleles, especially DR and DQ, strongly co-occurred. A later analysis found that TCR association rates varied across HLA loci, with DRB1 alleles showing the most associated TCRs and HLA-C alleles the fewest. Compared with equally common non-associated chains, HLA-associated TCR beta chains in a later analysis were more clonally expanded and had lower generation probabilities. Because HLA typing was missing for some donors at each locus, association tests included only the typed subset. Three of the identified cytomegalovirus-associated TCR beta chains were confirmed in vitro to be specific for cytomegalovirus antigens. The cohort was sequenced for TCR beta chains only, and without alpha or paired-chain data the features that could be detected were limited. Seventeen rarely observed V segments, including chromosome 9 orphons, were excluded from the earlier analysis of almost 600 of the donors because counts were too low. A further reported finding was that TCR beta sequences accurately predicted the HLA-A and HLA-B alleles for most subjects in the first cohort. Roughly uniform sequencing depth across donors was assumed in presence/absence analyses, although this assumption may not hold. A cluster of highly shared sequence variants was judged likely to represent a technical artifact of the sequencing pipeline. The classifier was reported to diagnose cytomegalovirus status with high specificity and sensitivity in both the original and validation cohorts. In a later genetic analysis, a missense DCLRE1C variant was associated with V-gene and J-gene trimming of TCR beta chains, and the association was replicated in an independent cohort. The authors suggested that the approach could potentially be extended to other disease states and immunological phenotypes. Specific HLA alleles were associated with 15,000 to 20,000 TCR beta sequences at a false discovery rate of 0.05 in a later analysis.

CDR1 is given as LGHNT and CDR2 as FRNRAP, both from the germline V gene. The cysteine opens and the phenylalanine closes a CDR3 of 17 amino acids. The read is trimmed to its CDR3 DNA, 51 bases read in frame from base 1. V is pruned by 0 bases and J by 0 bases, leaving 5 bases of the junction without a gene match. Library prep was done by the immunoSEQ multiplex PCR assay. For the multiplex PCR, a mixture combining 60 forward primers for TCR Vbeta segments and 13 reverse primers for TCR Jbeta segments was used. Amplification of the CDR3 region of rearranged TCR beta genes was performed with a multiplex PCR assay on genomic DNA. The Illumina HiSeq System was used to sequence the amplified TCR beta libraries as 87-base-pair reads. In the authors' own workflow: In a later analysis, about 80 million unique TCR beta chains were counted across the 500 to 850 repertoires, and approximately 9.9 million of these chains were shared by at least two donors. Raw reads were error-corrected and collapsed into unique sequences by a nearest-neighbor algorithm in which closely related sequences were merged to remove PCR and sequencing errors. Alignment of CDR3 sequences to IMGT reference sequences was used to assign V, D and J gene segments. For a sequence to be retained, a match of at least six nucleotides to both a V gene segment and a J gene segment was required. A rearrangement counted as productive if the CDR3 had no stop codons and remained in frame with V and J, and every other rearrangement counted as non-productive. Following IMGT convention, CDR3 was defined as the stretch from the second conserved V-encoded cysteine to the conserved J-encoded phenylalanine. The earlier analysis of about 590 of the donors excluded sequences that lacked an unambiguous match to a single V gene segment. In an earlier analysis of roughly 500 of the donors, V segments were called functional above 56.7% productive rearrangements and were called segregating when the between-donor standard deviation exceeded 5%. A statistical classification framework was developed to diagnose cytomegalovirus status using the catalog of TCR beta chain sequences. In a later analysis, V and J genes were assigned by comparing TCR nucleotide sequences against IMGT/GENE-DB human TR gene sequences. In a later analysis, CDR3 sequences and most-parsimonious VDJ recombination scenarios were assigned using the TCRdist pipeline. In a later analysis, each TCR beta chain was defined by its CDR3 amino acid sequence together with its V-gene family, and reads without a unique V-gene family were excluded. A later analysis removed 592 highly shared, low-generation-probability nucleotide sequences to deal with suspected cross-contamination and a sequencing artifact. In a later analysis, a clonal expansion index was calculated for each public chain from normalized within-repertoire ranks of inferred template counts. Generation probabilities in a later analysis came from a VDJ recombination model fitted to out-of-frame rearrangements, and those results were checked against IGoR. A later analysis scored TCR-TCR, TCR-HLA and TCR-CMV co-occurrence with hypergeometric tests, applying a repertoire-size bias correction to TCR pairs. In a later analysis, false discovery rates were estimated by permuting HLA or CMV assignments 20 times. A later analysis grouped co-occurring TCRs with DBSCAN, adding TCRdist sequence similarity when clustering within HLA-allele-positive subsets. For co-occurrence clustering, repertoires with fewer than 30,000 or more than 120,000 public chains were excluded, along with several repertoires with anomalous nucleotide sharing. Entries here come from immuneACCESS through TCRdb and include only in-frame sequences with V and J called. Some clones fail to appear in such tables; in the studies checked, an unresolved V gene covers under half of the shortfall, and the cause of the remainder is unknown. V and J calls and clone size are as listed in that table; D and trimming were resolved from the DNA. Here the sample has over 45,000 clones; around 82% occur a single time. Less than 1.5% of the sample comes from the top ten.

Concerning this clone: The antigen it binds to is not known. No base quality information exists; no much larger clone differs at one position.

The cohort comprised some 730 healthy bone marrow donors. At the time of sampling, every cohort member was nominally healthy, though immune exposures that went unrecorded were likely present. The donor was CMV seronegative and belonged to the group of under 400 seronegative cohort members. Every donor gave a peripheral blood sample, and the peripheral blood mononuclear cells from that sample were used for TCR beta sequencing. Genomic DNA extraction from the blood cell samples was performed with the Qiagen DNeasy Blood Extraction Kit. This TCR was recovered from a female donor in good health and CMV-seronegative. Sequences were obtained from PBMCs. The chain employs TRBV12-5 and TRBJ2-7, with 10 central nucleotides matching TRBD2. The CDR3 in this case is CASGLVPGLASSYEQYF. The base sequence is TGTGCTAGTGGTTTGGTACCGGGACTAGCGAGCTCCTACGAGCAGTACTTC.